The 32 T cell receptor beta chains below all came from one sample that was sequenced in a study of CD8 T cells in ankylosing spondylitis. MiXCR was run by TCRdb on the 5' RACE reads, yielding one entry per CDR3 protein. Of about 220,000 distinct CDR3 sequences listed, around a quarter are singletons. Sequenced: blood, either unsorted or a sorted T cell fraction (not recorded which). Receptors originate from a male donor with ankylosing spondylitis or in good health (not recorded which).

The V gene is TRBV12-3 or TRBV12-4, the J gene TRBJ1-1; D is possibly TRBD1 (6 bases). Trimming shortened V by 9 bases and J by 0 bases, and 14 bases separated the two germline ends. The CDR3 spans 14 residues. CDR3 bases: TGTGCCAGTGTACAGGGACTTATGAACACTGAAGCTTTCTTT. This sequence encodes CASVQGLMNTEAFF.

The table lists this clonotype with many counts. The rearrangement uses TRBV18 and TRBJ2-1; TRBD2 matches 10 bases. This CDR3 contains 17 residues. V lost 2 bases, J lost 6 bases, and 10 bases stayed unmatched. Germline assignment: CDR1 KGHSH and CDR2 LQKENI. CDR3 in DNA: TGTGCCAGCTCACCATCCGGGCTAGCGGGAGTTGGCAATGAGCAGTTCTTC. Protein product: CASSPSGLAGVGNEQFF.

The V gene is TRBV5-1, the J gene TRBJ2-3; D may match TRBD1 or TRBD2 (5 bases each). In germline, CDR1 is SGHRS, CDR2 YFSETQ. With 4 bases removed from V and 0 bases from J, the gap between germline ends came to 15 bases. There are 16 residues in the CDR3. In DNA, the CDR3 is TGCGCCAGCAGCCTATTCCGGGACCGTAGCACAGATACGCAGTATTTT. Translating it yields CASSLFRDRSTDTQYF.

This clonotype was recorded at least ten times. The CDR3 bases are TGTGCCAGCAGCCAAGATTTGGCCAGAAGTAGCAATCAGCCCCAGCATTTT. Translated: CASSQDLARSSNQPQHF. The gene calls are TRBV4-2 and TRBJ1-5, with no clear D. This CDR3 comprises 17 residues. From germline, CDR1 is LGHNA and CDR2 YNFKEQ. Between the trimmed V and J ends, which lost 0 bases and 0 bases, there was a span of 12 bases.

This clonotype was detected ten times or more. The chain has TRBV29-1 and TRBJ2-7; 13 nucleotides match TRBD2. The V segment lost 6 bases and the J segment 1 base; nucleotides outside the gene matches: 3. Germline CDR1 reads SQVTM; CDR2 reads ANQGSEA. This CDR3 comprises 14 residues. CDR3 nucleotides: TGCAGCGTCACTAGCGGGAGGGGTTCCTACGAGCAGTACTTC. This translates into CSVTSGRGSYEQYF.

This clonotype was recorded many times. This chain connects TRBV28 to TRBJ2-1; D gene ambiguous. Germline V gene lookup returns CDR1 MDHEN and CDR2 SYDVKM. Trimming removed 5 bases from V and 4 bases from J, with 9 bases in between. The CDR3 totals 13 residues. CDR3 protein: CASSRLEYNEQFF. The DNA of the CDR3 is TGTGCCAGCAGTCGCCTTGAATACAATGAGCAGTTCTTC.

The chain uses TRBV6-5 and TRBJ1-3, with 9 bases aligning to TRBD1. V was clipped by 0 bases and J by 0 bases; unmatched bases: 3. In germline, CDR1 is MNHEY, CDR2 SVGAGI. This CDR3 region has 17 residues. CDR3 coding DNA: TGTGCCAGCAGTTACTCGGGACAGGGTGCCTCTGGAAACACCATATATTTT. It codes for CASSYSGQGASGNTIYF.

The genes are TRBV5-1 and TRBJ1-1, with 8 nucleotides matching TRBD1. V shed 4 bases, J shed 1 base, and the junction held 15 bases outside the gene matches. CDR3 length: 18 amino acids. Germline V gene data show CDR1 as SGHRS and CDR2 as YFSETQ. The CDR3 loop reads CASSPSQGAKRANTEAFF. CDR3 bases: TGCGCCAGCAGCCCAAGCCAGGGGGCGAAGAGGGCGAACACTGAAGCTTTCTTT.

CDR3 sequence (DNA): TGTGCCATCAGTGGGGAAGGGAACTATGGCTACACCTTC. Protein: CAISGEGNYGYTF. The genes are TRBV10-3 and TRBJ1-2, with D unresolved. V was clipped by 4 bases and J by 2 bases, with 8 bases between them. CDR1 ENHRY and CDR2 SYGVKD come from the germline V gene. The CDR3 spans 13 residues.

V gene TRBV6-1 combines with J gene TRBJ2-7; the match to TRBD1 covers 8 bases. Germline CDR1 reads MNHNS; CDR2 reads SASEGT. The CDR3 runs to 15 residues. V was clipped by 6 bases and J by 0 bases; unmatched bases: 7. The CDR3 sequence: CASRKRTGSSYEQYF. The CDR3 nucleotides read TGTGCCAGCAGAAAAAGGACAGGGAGCTCCTACGAGCAGTACTTC.

This clonotype was detected many times. The gene calls are TRBV5-1 and TRBJ1-1, with D unresolved. CDR3 size: 11 residues. Deletions cut 6 bases from V and 1 base from J, with 4 bases between. Germline CDR1 is SGHRS and CDR2 is YFSETQ. The DNA of the CDR3 is TGCGCCAGCAACACGAACACTGAAGCTTTCTTT. Residues: CASNTNTEAFF.

This clonotype was observed many times. The chain employs TRBV15 and TRBJ2-1, with D possibly matching TRBD2 (6 bases). Germline CDR1 reads LNHNV; CDR2 reads YYDKDF (reference sequence). Trimming removed 7 bases at V and 3 bases at J, with 10 bases between. This CDR3 contains 13 residues. Here the CDR3 reads CATTVGLYNEQFF. In nucleotides, the CDR3 is TGTGCCACCACCGTGGGACTCTACAATGAGCAGTTCTTC.

This clonotype was found once. V gene TRBV6-5 combines with J gene TRBJ1-1, with D hard to call. CDR3 length: 14 residues. Germline values: CDR1 MNHEY, CDR2 SVGAGI. V was shortened by 2 bases and J by 0 bases, with 7 bases between the two germline ends. The CDR3 loop is CASSYEDMNTEAFF. CDR3 DNA: TGTGCCAGCAGTTACGAAGACATGAACACTGAAGCTTTCTTT.

V is TRBV12-3 or TRBV12-4 and J is TRBJ1-6; TRBD1 might be the D (5 bases). The CDR3 length is 14 residues. V dropped 5 bases and J dropped 7 bases, with 12 bases sitting between them. The CDR3 nucleotides are TGTGCCAGCAGTGCCCGGGGACCCAATTCACCCCTCCACTTT. It specifies CASSARGPNSPLHF.

This clonotype was seen repeatedly, ten times or more. The V and J genes are TRBV29-1 and TRBJ2-5; D unresolved. This CDR3 is built from 10 residues. Germline lookup yields CDR1 SQVTM and CDR2 ANQGSEA. The germline V and J ends were trimmed by 4 bases and 3 bases, with 3 bases remaining between them. The DNA of the CDR3 is TGCAGCGTTGCCGAAGAGACCCAGTACTTC. Protein product: CSVAEETQYF.

The chain uses TRBV10-3 and TRBJ2-1; 15 bases match TRBD2. Germline trimming cut 4 bases from V and 7 bases from J; bases unmatched to any gene: 2. The CDR3 totals 15 residues. Looked up from germline, CDR1 is ENHRY and CDR2 is SYGVKD. DNA of the CDR3: TGTGCCATCAGTGGGGGACTAGCGGGAGGTAATGAGCAGTTCTTC. It translates to CAISGGLAGGNEQFF.

This clonotype came up a few times. The chain combines TRBV20-1 with TRBJ2-7; tentatively, D is TRBD2 (5 bases). This CDR3 is 12 amino acids long. Germline CDR1 reads DFQATT; CDR2 reads SNEGSKA (reference sequence). V dropped 4 bases and J dropped 6 bases, with 13 bases sitting between them. The DNA of the CDR3 is TGCAGTGCTACGGACTCTCATCCCGAGCAGTACTTC. This encodes CSATDSHPEQYF.

This clonotype was observed at least ten times. J is TRBJ2-1 and V is TRBV20-1; 8 bases line up with TRBD2. Germline V gives CDR1 DFQATT, CDR2 SNEGSKA (reference sequence). V gave up 4 bases and J gave up 6 bases; unmatched junction bases: 5. This CDR3 spans 13 amino acids. Written as DNA, the CDR3 is TGCAGTGCTACGGGACTAGTTATCAATGAGCAGTTCTTC. Translation gives CSATGLVINEQFF.

This clonotype was seen a handful of times. The chain employs TRBV27 and TRBJ2-2; either TRBD1 or TRBD2 may fit D (5 bases each). Trimming removed 6 bases at V and 6 bases at J, with 14 bases between. This CDR3 spans 14 amino acids. Germline-derived CDR1 and CDR2 are MNHEY and SMNVEV (reference sequence). CDR3: CASRVVREPGELFF. CDR3 sequence (DNA): TGTGCCAGCAGGGTGGTCAGGGAGCCCGGGGAGCTGTTTTTT.

This clonotype was detected ten times or more. This chain uses TRBV11-2 with TRBJ1-6, with TRBD1 identical over 10 bases. Germline CDR1 reads SGHAT; CDR2 reads FQNNGV. This CDR3 is built from 15 residues. V lost 4 bases, J lost 9 bases, and 6 bases stayed unmatched. CDR3 nucleotide sequence: TGTGCCAGCAGCTCGTCGACAGGGGGCTTTTCACCCCTCCACTTT. Amino acids: CASSSSTGGFSPLHF.

This clonotype was found a few times. The chain links TRBV7-2 to TRBJ2-3; 7 positions match TRBD1. Germline lookup yields CDR1 SGHTA and CDR2 FQGNSA. The CDR3 loop spans 16 amino acids. The trim removed 6 bases at V and 4 bases at J, leaving 13 bases unmatched. The CDR3 DNA sequence: TGTGCCAGCAGTGAACCCGGACAGGTCCTCGCAGATACGCAGTATTTT. Protein: CASSEPGQVLADTQYF.

The rearrangement links TRBV12-3 or TRBV12-4 to TRBJ2-2; tentative D call: TRBD2 (6 bases). This CDR3 contains 13 residues. With 7 bases removed from V and 6 bases from J, the gap between germline ends came to 12 bases. The CDR3 sequence: CASTLSGSGELFF. CDR3 coding DNA: TGTGCCAGCACCCTGAGCGGGTCCGGGGAGCTGTTTTTT.

This chain uses TRBV6-1 with TRBJ2-7; D possibly corresponds to TRBD1 (5 bases). Per germline, CDR1 MNHNS and CDR2 SASEGT. The CDR3 is 13 amino acids. The germline V and J ends were trimmed by 6 bases and 2 bases, with 11 bases remaining between them. The CDR3 is CASSDRTTYEQYF. The CDR3 region has the DNA TGTGCCAGCAGCGACAGAACTACCTACGAGCAGTACTTC.

This clonotype was found many times. The CDR3 loop is CASSEAMRDGYTF. DNA for the CDR3: TGTGCCAGCAGTGAAGCCATGAGGGATGGCTACACCTTC. V usage is TRBV2 and J usage is TRBJ1-2, with D unresolved. Germline loops: CDR1 SNHLY, CDR2 FYNNEI. Trimming pared 0 bases from V and 6 bases from J, leaving 8 bases between. This CDR3 has 13 amino acids.

For the CDR3, the DNA is TGCAGTGCTCGTAGCTTTTCTGGGGCCAACGTCCTGACTTTC. It encodes CSARSFSGANVLTF. The chain links TRBV20-1 to TRBJ2-6; D call uncertain. Germline assignment: CDR1 DFQATT and CDR2 SNEGSKA (reference sequence). Trimming removed 5 bases at V and 1 base at J, with 9 bases between. The CDR3 consists of 14 residues.

The chain has TRBV20-1 and TRBJ1-1; maybe TRBD1 (6 bases). This CDR3 spans 13 amino acids. With 4 bases removed from V and 1 base from J, the gap between germline ends came to 10 bases. Germline V gene sequence: CDR1 DFQATT, CDR2 SNEGSKA (reference sequence). The CDR3 protein is CSANGQKNTEAFF. The CDR3 bases are TGCAGTGCTAATGGACAGAAGAACACTGAAGCTTTCTTT.

This chain links TRBV20-1 with TRBJ2-7, with D unresolved. Germline lookup yields CDR1 DFQATT and CDR2 SNEGSKA (reference sequence). This CDR3 region has 16 residues. V gave up 1 base and J gave up 0 bases, with 16 bases separating them. CDR3 DNA sequence: TGCAGTGCTAGAGTCGGCGTCGGAAGTGACTCCTACGAGCAGTACTTC. It codes for CSARVGVGSDSYEQYF.

This clonotype was seen many times. The chain employs TRBV2 and TRBJ2-2; 7 bases line up with TRBD1. Germline V gene lookup returns CDR1 SNHLY and CDR2 FYNNEI. Germline trimming cut 6 bases from V and 6 bases from J; bases unmatched to any gene: 10. This CDR3 region has 15 residues. The CDR3 nucleotides are TGTGCCAGCAGAATGACAGGGAGAGGCTCCGGGGAGCTGTTTTTT. This codes for CASRMTGRGSGELFF.

The sample holds many counts of this clonotype. This chain links TRBV7-2 with TRBJ2-7, with 12 bases fitting TRBD2. V lost 4 bases, J lost 3 bases, and 10 bases stayed unmatched. Germline V gene lookup returns CDR1 SGHTA and CDR2 FQGNSA. The CDR3 spans 17 residues. The CDR3 loop is CASSSSATSGSLYEQYF. As DNA, the CDR3 is TGTGCCAGCAGCTCCTCTGCGACTAGCGGGAGCCTCTACGAGCAGTACTTC.

This chain uses TRBV12-3 or TRBV12-4 with TRBJ1-5; unclear D gene. V shed 3 bases and J shed 6 bases, with 15 bases lying between them. The CDR3 loop spans 15 amino acids. The chain's CDR3 is CASSFGSVGGQPQHF. In nucleotides, the CDR3 is TGTGCCAGCAGTTTCGGTTCGGTGGGAGGTCAGCCCCAGCATTTT.

This clonotype was seen a few times. V is TRBV29-1 and J is TRBJ2-5; D gene ambiguous. This CDR3 is 12 amino acids long. The V gene lost 4 bases and the J gene lost 5 bases, with 11 bases spanning the gap. Germline V lookup: CDR1 SQVTM, CDR2 ANQGSEA. The CDR3 loop reads CSVVAGVETQYF. The CDR3 DNA sequence: TGCAGCGTTGTAGCTGGGGTGGAGACCCAGTACTTC.

The CDR3 sequence: CSVAGTGGGTQYF. CDR3 in DNA: TGCAGCGTTGCCGGGACAGGGGGCGGGACCCAGTACTTC. This chain links TRBV29-1 with TRBJ2-5, with 12 bases that match TRBD1. V lost 4 bases and J lost 7; bases outside the gene matches: 4. CDR1 is SQVTM, CDR2 ANQGSEA, per germline. The CDR3 spans 13 residues.